The 4 T cell receptor beta chains presented below share a single source sample, sequenced in a study of blood T cell repertoires in COVID-19. Clones were read by immunoSEQ multiplex PCR, and TCRdb kept only the in-frame ones, dropping some. The sample includes 150,000 to 200,000 clones, 70% to 90% of them seen just once. The sample comprised PBMCs or T cells enriched from blood (not recorded which). These TCRs come from a man between 40 and 49 years old who had recovered from COVID-19.

The V and J genes are TRBV7-6 and TRBJ1-4, with 9 bases that match TRBD1. Germline CDR1 SGHVS, CDR2 FNYEAQ. The CDR3 covers 16 residues. Trimming removed 1 base from V and 8 bases from J; junction bases left unmatched: 8. CDR3 coding DNA: TGTGCCAGCAGCTTAGAGTTCGGGACAGGGAACGAAAAACTGTTTTTT. Its translation: CASSLEFGTGNEKLFF.

DNA for the CDR3: TGTGCCAGCAGCACCCGGGGCTTAAGGGGGGAAAAACTGTTTTTT. It codes for CASSTRGLRGEKLFF. The chain carries TRBV9 and TRBJ1-4; D possibly corresponds to TRBD1 (6 bases). The CDR3 loop spans 15 amino acids. The germline V gene encodes CDR1 SGDLS and CDR2 YYNGEE. V lost 4 bases and J 8 bases, leaving 18 bases between the germline ends. The full variable domain, completed using reference TRBV9 and TRBJ1-4, is DSGVTQTPKHLITATGQRVTLRCSPRSGDLSVYWYQQSLDQGLQFLIQYYNGEERAKGNILERFSAQQFPDLHSELNLSSLELGDSALYFCASSTRGLRGEKLFFGSGTQLSVL.

This chain connects TRBV25-1 to TRBJ1-6; D is perhaps TRBD1 (5 bases). CDR3 length: 17 residues. CDR1 MGHDK and CDR2 SYGVNS come from the germline V gene. The V and J ends lost 0 bases and 0 bases respectively, with 9 bases between them. The CDR3 sequence: CASSEYGHNSYNSPLHF. CDR3 DNA: TGTGCCAGCAGTGAATACGGACATAACTCCTATAATTCACCCCTCCACTTT. The entire variable domain, with the rest obtained from reference TRBV25-1 and TRBJ1-6, is as follows: EADIYQTPRYLVIGTGKKITLECSQTMGHDKMYWYQQDPGMELHLIHYSYGVNSTEKGDLSSESTVSRIRTEHFPLTLESARPSHTSQYLCASSEYGHNSYNSPLHFGNGTRLTVT.

J is TRBJ1-2 and V is TRBV19; 8 nucleotides line up with TRBD1. The CDR3 loop spans 11 amino acids. Trimming removed 6 bases from V and 13 bases from J; junction bases left unmatched: 7. CDR1 and CDR2 (germline): LNHDA, SQIVND (reference sequence). CDR3 sequence (DNA): TGTGCCAGTAGCCCGGACAGGGAGACCACCTTC. It translates to CASSPDRETTF.